The sequence of this T cell receptor (beta chain) was determined in a study of OX40 agonist ivuxolimab in advanced cancers. Study-wide findings and caveats: Partial responders at 0.1-3.0 mg/kg had among the lowest clonal expansion.

Notes on this clone: Its antigen is still unknown.

The protocol was immunoSEQ multiplex PCR, while the TCRdb copy is restricted to in-frame clones and leaves out a portion. This table has fewer than 55,000 clones, around 80% appearing once. Baseline was the first blood sampling point, followed by cycle 4 day 1 and cycle 7 day 1. The germline CDR1 and CDR2 sequences are SGHTA and FQGNSA. The CDR3 is 14 amino acids. The V and J ends lost 3 bases and 5 bases respectively, with 8 bases between them. The chain has TRBV7-2 and TRBJ1-6, with D uncertain. Sequencing used CD4+ or CD8+ T cells sorted from blood, obtained in a trial of the OX40 agonist ivuxolimab. This TCR derives from an adult with an advanced solid tumor such as melanoma, head and neck, liver or kidney cancer. DNA for the CDR3: TGTGCCAGCAGCTTGGCGCCGGATAATTCACCCCTCCACTTT. Its translation: CASSLAPDNSPLHF.